One and the same sample provided the 27 T cell receptor beta chains below, sequenced in a study of T cells in narcolepsy. The repertoire was sequenced with immunoSEQ multiplex PCR; TCRdb's copy has only in-frame clones and lacks some. The sample lists 20,000 to 25,000 clones; 70% to 90% were seen once. The sequenced sample consisted of CD45RA- memory CD4+ T cells from PBMCs. The receptors here all came from a human donor with narcolepsy.

J is TRBJ2-2 and V is TRBV7-2; D perhaps matches TRBD1 (6 bases). The V end lost 1 base, the J end lost 4 bases, and 10 bases lay between the germline ends. Germline CDR1 SGHTA, CDR2 FQGNSA. The CDR3 sequence is 15 residues long. The CDR3 sequence is CASSLVLGATGELFF. The DNA of the CDR3 is TGTGCCAGCAGCTTAGTTTTGGGGGCCACCGGGGAGCTGTTTTTT. The variable domain in full, completed from reference TRBV7-2 and TRBJ2-2, reads GAGVSQSPSNKVTEKGKDVELRCDPISGHTALYWYRQSLGQGLEFLIYFQGNSAPDKSGLPSDRFSAERTGGSVSTLTIQRTQQEDSAVYLCASSLVLGATGELFFGEGSRLTVL.

This CDR3 is CASSLPGVLAGELFF. CDR3 sequence (DNA): TGTGCCAGCAGCTTGCCAGGCGTCCTAGCCGGGGAGCTGTTTTTT. The chain couples TRBV5-4 to TRBJ2-2; D remains ambiguous. Germline CDR1 is SGHNT and CDR2 is YYREEE (reference sequence). V lost 1 base to trimming and J lost 6 bases, with 13 bases between them. This CDR3 region has 15 residues.

This chain links TRBV18 with TRBJ2-3, with a tentative D call TRBD2 (6 bases). The CDR3 spans 16 residues. The V and J ends lost 4 bases and 1 base respectively, with 15 bases between them. The germline CDR1 and CDR2 sequences are KGHSH and LQKENI. CDR3 DNA sequence: TGTGCCAGCTCACGGTCAGGAGGGAAGGGCACAGATACGCAGTATTTT. Protein: CASSRSGGKGTDTQYF. Full variable domain (missing parts from reference TRBV18 and TRBJ2-3): NAGVMQNPRHLVRRRGQEARLRCSPMKGHSHVYWYRQLPEEGLKFMVYLQKENIIDESGMPKERFSAEFPKEGPSILRIQQVVRGDSAAYFCASSRSGGKGTDTQYFGPGTRLTVL.

The chain is built from TRBV5-6 and TRBJ2-3; either TRBD1 or TRBD2 may fit D (7 bases each). The V and J ends lost 1 base and 1 base respectively, with 16 bases between them. Germline V gives CDR1 SGHDT, CDR2 YYEEEE. This CDR3 is built from 17 residues. CDR3 nucleotides: TGTGCCAGCAGCTTGCCCGCAGGGGGGAGGGGCACAGATACGCAGTATTTT. As protein: CASSLPAGGRGTDTQYF.

This chain joins TRBV6-1 and TRBJ2-2, with no clear D. The CDR3 has 14 amino acids. The V and J ends lost 3 bases and 1 base respectively, with 6 bases between them. Germline V gene sequence: CDR1 MNHNS, CDR2 SASEGT. The CDR3, as DNA: TGTGCCAGCAGTGAGCAGCAGAACACCGGGGAGCTGTTTTTT. This translates into CASSEQQNTGELFF.

The CDR3 DNA sequence: TGTGCCAGCAGTGAATCCGACAGGGGGCCTTTCGAGCAGTACTTC. This sequence encodes CASSESDRGPFEQYF. The genes are TRBV2 and TRBJ2-7; 10 nucleotides match TRBD1. The germline CDR1 and CDR2 sequences are SNHLY and FYNNEI. Losses at the gene ends were 2 bases for V and 6 bases for J; bases not matched to a gene: 7. This CDR3 comprises 15 residues.

The rearrangement uses TRBV29-1 and TRBJ1-1; D remains unclear. CDR3 length: 10 residues. Germline V gene lookup returns CDR1 SQVTM and CDR2 ANQGSEA. Trimming left V 6 bases short and J 7 bases short, with 9 bases between. This CDR3 reads CSVVGNEAFF. The CDR3 nucleotides read TGCAGCGTAGTAGGCAATGAAGCTTTCTTT. Full variable domain (outside the CDR3, taken from reference TRBV29-1 and TRBJ1-1): SAVISQKPSRDICQRGTSLTIQCQVDSQVTMMFWYRQQPGQSLTLIATANQGSEATYESGFVIDKFPISRPNLTFSTLTVSNMSPEDSSIYLCSVVGNEAFFGQGTRLTVV.

The J gene is TRBJ1-2, the V gene TRBV28, with unresolved D. CDR1 and CDR2 (germline): MDHEN, SYDVKM. The CDR3 is 16 amino acids. Trimming took 3 bases from V and 7 from J, leaving 21 bases between them. The CDR3 loop is CASSFKGLVTISGYTF. CDR3 DNA: TGTGCCAGCAGTTTCAAAGGCCTAGTAACCATTTCTGGCTACACCTTC.

The V call is TRBV6-5, the J call TRBJ2-3, with a tentative D call TRBD2 (6 bases). CDR1 is MNHEY, CDR2 SVGAGI, per germline. V lost 0 bases, J lost 4 bases, and 11 bases lay in between. This CDR3 has 15 amino acids. The CDR3 protein is CASSYSLTSPDTQYF. The DNA for the CDR3 is TGTGCCAGCAGTTACTCCTTGACTAGTCCAGATACGCAGTATTTT.

This chain uses TRBV28 with TRBJ2-7; 7 nucleotides line up with TRBD2. This CDR3 contains 14 residues. Germline CDR1 reads MDHEN; CDR2 reads SYDVKM. J gave up 3 bases and V 6 bases, and 8 bases lay outside the gene matches. The CDR3 here is CASSMGGGRYEQYF. The CDR3 bases are TGTGCCAGCAGCATGGGCGGGGGACGCTACGAGCAGTACTTC.

The chain is built from TRBV28 and TRBJ1-2; D gene unclear. The CDR3 runs 14 residues. V was pared by 2 bases and J by 4 bases, with 11 bases between. Germline CDR1 reads MDHEN; CDR2 reads SYDVKM. The CDR3 loop reads CASSLVHKLYGYTF. The CDR3 DNA follows: TGTGCCAGCAGTTTAGTCCACAAACTCTATGGCTACACCTTC.

The chain combines TRBV28 with TRBJ2-7; weak D call: TRBD1 (6 bases). In germline, CDR1 is MDHEN, CDR2 SYDVKM. V lost 5 bases and J 4 bases, leaving 18 bases between the germline ends. The CDR3 contains 15 residues. The CDR3 sequence: CASSITLGTKYEQYF. In DNA, the CDR3 is TGTGCCAGCAGTATCACCTTAGGGACAAAGTACGAGCAGTACTTC.

The J gene is TRBJ2-3, the V gene TRBV4-3; the match to TRBD2 covers 7 bases. Germline V gene lookup returns CDR1 LGHNA and CDR2 YSLEER. The CDR3 sequence is 19 residues long. With V trimmed by 0 bases and J by 5 bases, 17 bases remained unmatched. CDR3 nucleotide sequence: TGCGCCAGCAGCCAAGAAGTATTGAGACTAGCCGCCCTTCAAGATACGCAGTATTTT. Translation gives CASSQEVLRLAALQDTQYF.

The rearrangement links TRBV28 to TRBJ2-7; TRBD2 agrees at 16 bases. Germline V gene data show CDR1 as MDHEN and CDR2 as SYDVKM. The CDR3 spans 21 residues. V trimming: 4 bases; J trimming: 5 bases; junction bases outside the gene matches: 20. CDR3 residues: CASSWVGSGGLAGGILDEQYF. The DNA for the CDR3 is TGTGCCAGCAGTTGGGTCGGAAGCGGGGGACTAGCGGGAGGGATCCTCGACGAGCAGTACTTC.

The gene calls are TRBV5-1 and TRBJ2-2, with TRBD2 matching over 8 bases. The CDR3 spans 15 residues. The junction had 5 bases not matched to a gene; V was cut back by 0 bases and J by 7 bases. Germline V CDR1 and CDR2: SGHRS, YFSETQ. The chain's CDR3 is CASSLAAGGVGELFF. The CDR3 DNA sequence: TGCGCCAGCAGCTTGGCGGCGGGAGGTGTCGGGGAGCTGTTTTTT.

V is TRBV7-7 and J is TRBJ2-2; TRBD2 might be the D (6 bases). The CDR3 has 16 residues. Germline lookup yields CDR1 SSHAT and CDR2 FNYEAQ (reference sequence). The V and J ends lost 7 bases and 5 bases respectively, with 20 bases between them. CDR3 region: CASTPRASGGTGELFF. CDR3 DNA sequence: TGTGCCAGCACCCCACGGGCGTCCGGAGGGACCGGGGAGCTGTTTTTT.

The DNA for the CDR3 is TGTGCCAGCAGCTTCCGGACAGGACGAAACACCATATATTTT. Encoded protein: CASSFRTGRNTIYF. This sequence joins TRBV13 and TRBJ1-3; TRBD1 agrees at 7 bases. There are 14 residues in the CDR3. The germline V gene has CDR1 PRHDT and CDR2 FYEKMQ (reference sequence). J gave up 5 bases and V 3 bases, and 4 bases lay outside the gene matches.

This chain links TRBV18 with TRBJ2-5; tentative D call: TRBD2 (6 bases). Between the trimmed V and J ends, which lost 3 bases and 9 bases, there was a span of 20 bases. This CDR3 has 15 residues. The germline V gene has CDR1 KGHSH and CDR2 LQKENI. The chain's CDR3 is CASSPRTVRGEAQYF. CDR3 DNA: TGTGCCAGCTCACCCCGAACGGTGAGAGGGGAGGCCCAGTACTTC.

This clone was detected only a few times. The gene calls are TRBV6-4 and TRBJ2-2, with 11 bases fitting TRBD2. In germline, CDR1 is MRHNA, CDR2 SNTAGT. CDR3 length: 17 amino acids. Trimming at V came to 6 bases and at J to 6 bases, leaving 12 bases not matched to a gene. The chain's CDR3 is CASRVLAGGSTAGELFF. In nucleotides, the CDR3 is TGTGCCAGCAGAGTTCTAGCGGGAGGCTCCACTGCCGGGGAGCTGTTTTTT.

This rearrangement joins TRBV18 to TRBJ2-2; D unresolved. The CDR3 is made up of 16 amino acids. Germline CDR1 is KGHSH and CDR2 is LQKENI. V lost 2 bases and J 0 bases, leaving 10 bases between the germline ends. CDR3 residues: CASSPIRISNTGELFF. For the CDR3, the DNA is TGTGCCAGCTCACCAATACGAATTTCGAACACCGGGGAGCTGTTTTTT. Variable domain in full (rest from reference TRBV18 and TRBJ2-2): NAGVMQNPRHLVRRRGQEARLRCSPMKGHSHVYWYRQLPEEGLKFMVYLQKENIIDESGMPKERFSAEFPKEGPSILRIQQVVRGDSAAYFCASSPIRISNTGELFFGEGSRLTVL.

The chain employs TRBV9 and TRBJ2-1, with 8 bases that match TRBD1. J lost 15 bases, V lost 4 bases, and 12 bases had no gene match. The CDR3 is 13 residues long. The germline gives CDR1 SGDLS, CDR2 YYNGEE. CDR3 coding DNA: TGTGCCAGCAGCCTAGACAGGGGAAGGTTACGGTTCTTC. Translation: CASSLDRGRLRFF.

The V call is TRBV7-3, the J call TRBJ2-2; D remains unclear. V lost 5 bases to trimming and J lost 3 bases, with 7 bases between them. This CDR3 comprises 13 residues. Germline V CDR1 and CDR2: SGHTA, FQGTGA. As DNA, the CDR3 is TGTGCCAGCAGCACTTACTACACCGGGGAGCTGTTTTTT. It is translated as CASSTYYTGELFF.

The chain recombines TRBV7-8 with TRBJ1-5, with D tentatively TRBD1 (6 bases). V shed 5 bases and J shed 4 bases, with 15 bases lying between them. The CDR3 is made up of 15 amino acids. Germline V gene sequence: CDR1 SGHVS, CDR2 FQNEAQ. As DNA, the CDR3 is TGTGCCAGCAGCCCCGCCGGGACACCTAATCAGCCCCAGCATTTT. Its protein is CASSPAGTPNQPQHF.

The chain recombines TRBV7-2 with TRBJ2-1, with 11 nucleotides matching TRBD2. The CDR3 consists of 17 residues. Germline V CDR1 and CDR2: SGHTA, FQGNSA. J was trimmed by 6 bases and V by 7 bases; bases with no gene match: 14. The CDR3 protein is CASTGTSGGVGGNEQFF. Here the CDR3 DNA reads TGTGCCAGCACCGGGACTAGCGGAGGGGTCGGTGGCAATGAGCAGTTCTTC.

The chain combines TRBV5-4 with TRBJ2-7; the D is unclear. The V end lost 5 bases, the J end lost 1 base, and 10 bases lay between the germline ends. The CDR3 is 13 residues long. CDR1 SGHNT and CDR2 YYREEE come from the germline V gene (reference sequence). The CDR3: CASRDSGSYEQYF. In DNA form, the CDR3 reads TGTGCCAGCAGGGATTCTGGGTCCTACGAGCAGTACTTC.

This chain joins TRBV18 and TRBJ1-1, with no clear D. CDR1 KGHSH and CDR2 LQKENI come from the germline V gene. V was cut by 3 bases and J by 1 base, with 6 bases left in between. The CDR3 runs 13 residues. The CDR3 DNA reads TGTGCCAGCTCACCGGCGACGAACACTGAAGCTTTCTTT. Its translation is CASSPATNTEAFF. The entire variable domain, with the rest obtained from reference TRBV18 and TRBJ1-1, is as follows: NAGVMQNPRHLVRRRGQEARLRCSPMKGHSHVYWYRQLPEEGLKFMVYLQKENIIDESGMPKERFSAEFPKEGPSILRIQQVVRGDSAAYFCASSPATNTEAFFGQGTRLTVV.

The rearrangement uses TRBV10-3 and TRBJ1-2, with TRBD1 matching 9 bases. The junction had 2 bases not matched to a gene; V was cut back by 3 bases and J by 0 bases. This CDR3 spans 15 amino acids. Germline assignment: CDR1 ENHRY and CDR2 SYGVKD. In nucleotides, the CDR3 is TGTGCCATCAGTGACCGGGACAGGGCTAACTATGGCTACACCTTC. Translation: CAISDRDRANYGYTF.